What follows are 8 T cell receptor beta chains derived from one specimen sequenced in a study of CD8 T cells in Susac syndrome. Random hexamers were used to reverse transcribe the RNA input (about 0.5 to 1 ug). TCRdb ran MiXCR on the immunoSEQ multiplex PCR reads and lists one entry per CDR3 protein. Of approximately 190,000 distinct CDR3 sequences listed, approximately 96% are singletons. The sample consisted of CD4+ T cells from PBMCs. Receptors originate from a human donor with Susac syndrome.

The V gene is TRBV20-1, the J gene TRBJ2-1, with TRBD2 identical over 9 bases. Germline-derived CDR1 and CDR2 are DFQATT and SNEGSKA (reference sequence). CDR3 size: 15 residues. The V gene end was trimmed by 5 bases and the J gene end by 4 bases; junction bases not matched to a gene: 9. The CDR3 spells CSAPPGTSRYNEQFF. In nucleotides, the CDR3 is TGCAGTGCTCCCCCAGGGACTAGCCGGTACAATGAGCAGTTCTTC.

V is TRBV3-1 and J is TRBJ2-6; no clear D. CDR3 length: 16 amino acids. Deletions cut 1 base from V and 0 bases from J, with 7 bases between. The germline CDR1 and CDR2 sequences are LGHDT and YNNKEL (reference sequence). CDR3 loop: CASSQVSGSGANVLTF. Here the CDR3 DNA reads TGTGCCAGCAGCCAAGTGTCAGGCTCTGGGGCCAACGTCCTGACTTTC.

In this sample, this clonotype turned up once. The rearrangement links TRBV7-2 to TRBJ2-7, with TRBD2 matching over 13 bases. The germline V gene has CDR1 SGHTA and CDR2 FQGNSA. The V and J ends lost 5 bases and 7 bases, in that order; junction bases with no gene match: 8. This CDR3 is built from 15 residues. The CDR3 nucleotides read TGTGCCAGCAGCGCAACTAGCGGGGGGGCACGTGAGCAGTACTTC. As protein: CASSATSGGAREQYF. The full variable domain, in which reference TRBV7-2 and TRBJ2-7 provide the parts outside the CDR3, is GAGVSQSPSNKVTEKGKDVELRCDPISGHTALYWYRQSLGQGLEFLIYFQGNSAPDKSGLPSDRFSAERTGGSVSTLTIQRTQQEDSAVYLCASSATSGGAREQYFGPGTRLTVT.

Here the CDR3 reads CASSQGQTKRTGSPLHF. Written as DNA, the CDR3 is TGCGCCAGCAGCCAAGGACAGACCAAACGGACGGGGTCACCCCTCCACTTT. This chain connects TRBV4-1 to TRBJ1-6; a weak D match, TRBD1 (5 bases). The CDR3 covers 17 residues. V was trimmed by 1 base and J by 10 bases, leaving 20 bases between them. Per germline, CDR1 MGHRA and CDR2 YSYEKL.

This clonotype was seen a single time. The CDR3 DNA reads TGTGCCAGCAGCCAAGAGTTTACAGGGCGGCACACCGGGGAGCTGTTTTTT. Protein sequence: CASSQEFTGRHTGELFF. The chain combines TRBV14 with TRBJ2-2; D perhaps matches TRBD1 (6 bases). The V gene lost 0 bases and the J gene lost 3 bases, with 14 bases spanning the gap. This CDR3 has 17 residues. Germline loops: CDR1 SGHDN, CDR2 FVKESK.

The chain carries TRBV29-1 and TRBJ2-7; D might be TRBD1 or TRBD2, each matching 5 bases. V dropped 7 bases and J dropped 4 bases, with 17 bases sitting between them. The germline V gene has CDR1 SQVTM and CDR2 ANQGSEA. The CDR3 runs to 13 residues. This CDR3 reads CSASPGSPYEQYF. Written as DNA, the CDR3 is TGCAGCGCTTCCCCAGGGAGCCCGTACGAGCAGTACTTC.

The V and J genes are TRBV7-9 and TRBJ1-5; D call uncertain. Per the germline V gene, CDR1 is SEHNR and CDR2 is FQNEAQ (reference sequence). The length of the CDR3 is 16 residues. Trimming pared 3 bases from V and 0 bases from J, leaving 12 bases between. CDR3 sequence reads: CASSLEQTNSNQPQHF. The CDR3 DNA reads TGTGCCAGCAGCTTGGAACAGACTAATAGCAATCAGCCCCAGCATTTT.

The chain combines TRBV6-5 with TRBJ1-4; D may be TRBD1 (5 bases). The CDR3 extends over 13 amino acids. Trimming stripped 6 bases from V and 10 bases from J, with 15 bases between. Germline V gene lookup returns CDR1 MNHEY and CDR2 SVGAGI. The CDR3 DNA follows: TGTGCCAGCAGCCTTTCCAGGGTAGGAAAACTGTTTTTT. As protein: CASSLSRVGKLFF.